By sample fraction, the clone carrying this T cell receptor (beta chain) is medium-sized. Its antigen is not known. These data belong to a study of cytomegalovirus exposure and HLA in healthy donors. Trimming pared 4 bases from V and 9 bases from J, leaving 16 bases between. CDR3 length: 14 amino acids. Germline V gives CDR1 ENHRY, CDR2 SYGVKD. 60 Vbeta and 13 Jbeta primers were used in PCR. Sequencing was performed with immunoSEQ multiplex PCR; in TCRdb, only in-frame clones are kept and a portion is missing. The data show approximately 100,000 clones, about 86% seen once. Study conclusions and caveats: The majority of TCR sequences were rare, yet some public TCRs appeared in many donors. Diagnosis of cytomegalovirus status made by the classifier reportedly showed high specificity and sensitivity. A missense variant in DCLRE1C was later tied to TCR beta V- and J-gene trimming.

The chain has TRBV10-3 and TRBJ2-1; D is possibly TRBD2 (7 bases). The clonotype was recovered from a woman in her thirties in good health and CMV-seronegative. Material for sequencing was PBMCs. The CDR3 loop reads CAISGEGVRGEQFF. Here the CDR3 DNA reads TGTGCCATCAGTGGGGAGGGGGTACGGGGTGAGCAGTTCTTC.